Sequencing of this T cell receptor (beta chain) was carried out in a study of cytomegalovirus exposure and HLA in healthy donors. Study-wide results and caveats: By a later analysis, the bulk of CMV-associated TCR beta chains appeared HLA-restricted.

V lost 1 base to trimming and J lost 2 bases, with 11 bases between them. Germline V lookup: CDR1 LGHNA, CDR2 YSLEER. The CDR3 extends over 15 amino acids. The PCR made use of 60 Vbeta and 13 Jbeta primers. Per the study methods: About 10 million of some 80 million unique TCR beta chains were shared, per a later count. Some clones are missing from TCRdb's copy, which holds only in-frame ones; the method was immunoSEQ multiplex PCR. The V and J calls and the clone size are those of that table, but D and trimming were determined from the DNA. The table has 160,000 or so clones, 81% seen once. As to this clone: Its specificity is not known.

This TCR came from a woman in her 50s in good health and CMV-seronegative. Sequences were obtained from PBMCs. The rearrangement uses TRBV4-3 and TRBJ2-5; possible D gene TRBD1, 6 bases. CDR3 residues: CASSQVGTPQETQYF. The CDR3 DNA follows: TGCGCCAGCAGCCAAGTTGGGACACCTCAAGAGACCCAGTACTTC.